The 2 T cell receptor beta chains below come from one sample, sequenced in a study of blood T cell repertoires in COVID-19. Method: immunoSEQ multiplex PCR; TCRdb's copy keeps in-frame clones and lacks some. This sample has 250,000 to 300,000 clones, with more than 85% found just once. Sequenced sample: peripheral blood. All receptors come from a woman aged 55-69 years with COVID-19, enrolled during active disease.

V and J are TRBV24-1 and TRBJ2-7, with 13 bases matching TRBD2. This CDR3 comprises 16 residues. The V and J ends lost 7 bases and 5 bases, in that order; junction bases with no gene match: 10. The germline V gene encodes CDR1 KGHDR and CDR2 SFDVKD. CDR3: CATRVRTSGSADEQYF. The CDR3 nucleotides read TGTGCCACCAGAGTTCGGACTAGCGGGAGCGCCGACGAGCAGTACTTC.

This chain uses TRBV27 with TRBJ1-4; TRBD1 matches at 10 bases. J gave up 0 bases and V 6 bases, and 16 bases lay outside the gene matches. The CDR3 is made up of 20 amino acids. Germline V gene data show CDR1 as MNHEY and CDR2 as SMNVEV (reference sequence). In nucleotides, the CDR3 is TGTGCCAGCAGCCTCTATTCTCGGGACAGGGGTGTTGCAACTAATGAAAAACTGTTTTTT. Its translation is CASSLYSRDRGVATNEKLFF.